One sample yielded the 25 T cell receptor beta chains listed below, sequenced in a study of blood T cell repertoires in COVID-19 (dated by TCRdb to the early 2020s). Receptor amplification or capture employed the immunoSEQ multiplex PCR assay. The immuneACCESS repertoire file appears here via TCRdb, limited to in-frame rearrangements. These files lack a portion of the clones; in checked studies, under half of the deficit traces to unresolved V genes, and the cause of the others is not known. This sample gives fewer than 250,000 clones in total; 65% to 85% of them show up just once. The ten largest account for around 5.5% of the sample. Source material: peripheral blood. These receptors all stem from a human donor in a cohort sampled during active COVID-19.

The chain joins TRBV10-3 to TRBJ1-2, with 7 nucleotides matching TRBD1. Germline assignment: CDR1 ENHRY and CDR2 SYGVKD. J gave up 4 bases and V 6 bases, and 11 bases lay outside the gene matches. The CDR3 sequence is 15 residues long. The CDR3 loop is CAIREGTVRSYGYTF. In DNA, the CDR3 is TGTGCCATCAGGGAAGGGACAGTAAGAAGCTATGGCTACACCTTC.

The gene calls are TRBV7-8 and TRBJ1-1; tentatively, D is TRBD1 (5 bases). This CDR3 contains 15 residues. The germline V and J ends were trimmed by 1 base and 1 base, with 10 bases remaining between them. From germline, CDR1 is SGHVS and CDR2 FQNEAQ. The CDR3 DNA follows: TGTGCCAGCAGCTTAGGCGCTAGGGGGAACACTGAAGCTTTCTTT. It encodes CASSLGARGNTEAFF. The full variable domain, in which reference TRBV7-8 and TRBJ1-1 provide the parts outside the CDR3, is GAGVSQSPRYKVAKRGQDVALRCDPISGHVSLFWYQQALGQGPEFLTYFQNEAQLDKSGLPSDRFFAERPEGSVSTLKIQRTQQEDSAVYLCASSLGARGNTEAFFGQGTRLTVV.

The chain couples TRBV10-3 to TRBJ1-2, with 9 bases matching TRBD1. V was clipped by 2 bases and J by 0 bases; unmatched bases: 10. In germline, CDR1 is ENHRY, CDR2 SYGVKD. The CDR3 runs 18 residues. CDR3 loop: CAISEPNTGTGSNYGYTF. In nucleotides, the CDR3 is TGTGCCATCAGTGAGCCGAACACCGGGACAGGGTCTAACTATGGCTACACCTTC.

This clone was recorded a few times. The V call is TRBV6-1, the J call TRBJ1-5; the match to TRBD1 covers 7 bases. Germline V gene sequence: CDR1 MNHNS, CDR2 SASEGT. V was pared by 3 bases and J by 7 bases, with 6 bases of the junction left unmatched. This CDR3 is 14 amino acids long. Here the CDR3 DNA reads TGTGCCAGCAGTGATTTAGGGGGCTGGCAGCCCCAGCATTTT. Its translation is CASSDLGGWQPQHF.

The DNA for the CDR3 is TGCGCCAGCAGCCCCTCCGGGACAGGGGGCGAATATGGCTACACCTTC. Protein sequence: CASSPSGTGGEYGYTF. The rearrangement uses TRBV5-1 and TRBJ1-2, with 12 positions matching TRBD1. The CDR3 has 16 amino acids. V lost 4 bases to trimming and J lost 5 bases; unmatched junction nucleotides: 9. Germline-derived CDR1 and CDR2 are SGHRS and YFSETQ.

About this clone: In the same sample, other DNA sequences code for this CDR3. The chain carries TRBV5-4 and TRBJ1-4; D uncertain. The CDR3 has 14 amino acids. CDR1 and CDR2 from the germline V gene are SGHNT and YYREEE (reference sequence). Deletions cut 0 bases from V and 8 bases from J, with 11 bases between. The CDR3 loop is CASSLDSSNEKLFF. CDR3 sequence (DNA): TGTGCCAGCAGCTTGGACAGTTCAAACGAAAAACTGTTTTTT.

The V call is TRBV5-1, the J call TRBJ1-4; weak D call: TRBD1 (5 bases). The CDR3 extends over 14 amino acids. V was clipped by 4 bases and J by 8 bases, with 15 bases between them. The V gene's germline CDR1 is SGHRS and CDR2 YFSETQ. CDR3 nucleotides: TGCGCCAGCAGCCCGAGGGGAGGAAACGAAAAACTGTTTTTT. Protein product: CASSPRGGNEKLFF.

This sequence joins TRBV7-9 and TRBJ2-5; TRBD2 aligns across 8 bases. This CDR3 contains 15 residues. V was pared by 5 bases and J by 5 bases, with 10 bases of the junction left unmatched. Per the germline V gene, CDR1 is SEHNR and CDR2 is FQNEAQ (reference sequence). The CDR3 DNA sequence: TGTGCCAGCAGCATTTCCGGGACTAGGGAGGAGACCCAGTACTTC. Translation gives CASSISGTREETQYF.

The rearrangement uses TRBV12-3 or TRBV12-4 and TRBJ2-5, with D unclear. This CDR3 is 12 amino acids long. Trimming took 4 bases from V and 7 from J, leaving 10 bases between them. This CDR3 reads CASSSAVPTQYF. Written as DNA, the CDR3 is TGTGCCAGCAGTTCAGCCGTTCCGACCCAGTACTTC.

This clone appeared once. The chain employs TRBV18 and TRBJ2-1; TRBD1 agrees at 11 bases. Germline CDR1 and CDR2: KGHSH and LQKENI. Trimming removed 6 bases from V and 9 bases from J; junction bases left unmatched: 7. The length of the CDR3 is 14 residues. As DNA, the CDR3 is TGTGCCAGCTCGTCCGGGACAGGGGGAGGTGAGCAGTTCTTC. Translation gives CASSSGTGGGEQFF.

The chain recombines TRBV6-5 with TRBJ1-2; 7 bases map to TRBD1. The CDR3 extends over 14 amino acids. Germline assignment: CDR1 MNHEY and CDR2 SVGAGI. J gave up 4 bases and V 0 bases, and 2 bases lay outside the gene matches. Written as DNA, the CDR3 is TGTGCCAGCAGTTACTCCCACAGGGGCTATGGCTACACCTTC. It encodes CASSYSHRGYGYTF.

The rearrangement links TRBV9 to TRBJ2-5, with D unresolved. CDR1 SGDLS and CDR2 YYNGEE come from the germline V gene. Trimming cost V 0 bases and J 1 base, with 7 bases left between them. CDR3 length: 14 amino acids. CDR3 sequence reads: CASSVGISQETQYF. The CDR3 coding sequence is TGTGCCAGCAGCGTAGGTATATCCCAAGAGACCCAGTACTTC.

The chain couples TRBV24-1 to TRBJ2-1; perhaps TRBD2 as D (6 bases). This CDR3 is built from 15 residues. The V gene's germline CDR1 is KGHDR and CDR2 SFDVKD. V lost 3 bases, J lost 6 bases, and 14 bases lay in between. The CDR3 DNA is TGTGCCACCAGTGATAGGGACTCTACACCCAATGAGCAGTTCTTC. It encodes CATSDRDSTPNEQFF.

This CDR3 is CASSPGEGLAGQGGELFF. As DNA, the CDR3 is TGTGCCAGCAGCCCCGGGGAGGGACTAGCGGGGCAGGGCGGGGAGCTGTTTTTT. The chain is built from TRBV9 and TRBJ2-2; 13 bases are shared with TRBD2. Germline CDR1 is SGDLS and CDR2 is YYNGEE. CDR3 length equals 18 residues. The J segment lost 7 bases and the V segment lost 4 bases, leaving 13 bases of the junction unmatched.

Here the CDR3 reads CASSPGGILGYEQYF. The CDR3 region has the DNA TGTGCCAGTAGTCCAGGCGGGATCCTGGGATACGAGCAGTACTTC. This chain connects TRBV19 to TRBJ2-7; D is possibly TRBD2 (6 bases). The germline V and J ends were trimmed by 5 bases and 4 bases, with 18 bases remaining between them. This CDR3 is built from 15 residues. Per the germline V gene, CDR1 is LNHDA and CDR2 is SQIVND (reference sequence).

The V gene is TRBV5-1, the J gene TRBJ1-2; the D gene is possibly TRBD1 (5 bases). Germline V lookup: CDR1 SGHRS, CDR2 YFSETQ. V lost 0 bases, J lost 1 base, and 13 bases lay in between. This CDR3 is built from 16 residues. CDR3 DNA sequence: TGCGCCAGCAGCTTGGGACAGAGCCTCAATAACTATGGCTACACCTTC. It yields the protein CASSLGQSLNNYGYTF.

The rearrangement joins TRBV7-2 to TRBJ2-3, with D possibly being TRBD1 or TRBD2 (6 bases each). The CDR3 has 12 amino acids. The germline V gene has CDR1 SGHTA and CDR2 FQGNSA. V lost 6 bases, J lost 8 bases, and 12 bases lay in between. CDR3: CASSLQGGTQYF. DNA of the CDR3: TGTGCCAGCAGTTTACAGGGAGGTACGCAGTATTTT.

The genes are TRBV5-4 and TRBJ1-6, with TRBD1 matching 7 bases. J was trimmed by 6 bases and V by 3 bases; bases with no gene match: 6. The CDR3 contains 15 residues. Per the germline V gene, CDR1 is SGHNT and CDR2 is YYREEE (reference sequence). The CDR3 DNA follows: TGTGCCAGCAGCTCGGGACAGTTTCCTAATTCACCCCTCCACTTT. Amino acids: CASSSGQFPNSPLHF.

This chain joins TRBV2 and TRBJ1-1; the match to TRBD1 covers 8 bases. J gave up 0 bases and V 9 bases, and 3 bases lay outside the gene matches. CDR3 length: 13 residues. Germline loops: CDR1 SNHLY, CDR2 FYNNEI. CDR3 sequence: CASRQGMNTEAFF. Here the CDR3 DNA reads TGTGCCAGTAGACAGGGGATGAACACTGAAGCTTTCTTT.

The chain links TRBV19 to TRBJ1-1; maybe TRBD1 (6 bases). The germline V and J ends were trimmed by 7 bases and 6 bases, with 18 bases remaining between them. Germline V CDR1 and CDR2: LNHDA, SQIVND (reference sequence). The CDR3 sequence is 14 residues long. CDR3 in amino acids: CASTLEGAGAEAFF. In nucleotides, the CDR3 is TGTGCCAGTACCCTTGAAGGGGCAGGGGCTGAAGCTTTCTTT.

This clone was detected only a few times. CDR3 in DNA: TGTGCCAGCAGCTTACAACTAGCGGGAGCCCAAGAGACCCAGTACTTC. Its translation is CASSLQLAGAQETQYF. The chain employs TRBV11-2 and TRBJ2-5; 11 bases agree with TRBD2. The CDR3 loop spans 16 amino acids. The germline V gene has CDR1 SGHAT and CDR2 FQNNGV. J lost 1 base, V lost 2 bases, and 3 bases had no gene match.

A few counts support this clone. The V and J genes are TRBV2 and TRBJ1-5, with 7 positions matching TRBD1. Germline V gene lookup returns CDR1 SNHLY and CDR2 FYNNEI. This CDR3 is built from 14 residues. V trimming: 6 bases; J trimming: 7 bases; junction bases outside the gene matches: 9. The CDR3 region is CASSLVDRVQPQHF. The DNA for the CDR3 is TGTGCCAGCAGCCTCGTTGACAGGGTACAGCCCCAGCATTTT.

This sequence joins TRBV29-1 and TRBJ1-2; 7 bases fit TRBD1. V was pared by 5 bases and J by 3 bases, with 9 bases of the junction left unmatched. The CDR3 sequence is 14 residues long. Germline V gene data show CDR1 as SQVTM and CDR2 as ANQGSEA. CDR3 residues: CSVLTNRGDYGYTF. In nucleotides, the CDR3 is TGCAGCGTTCTCACAAACAGGGGAGACTATGGCTACACCTTC.

The chain carries TRBV27 and TRBJ2-1, with 11 positions matching TRBD2. The V gene's germline CDR1 is MNHEY and CDR2 SMNVEV (reference sequence). Losses at the gene ends were 4 bases for V and 8 bases for J; bases not matched to a gene: 13. This CDR3 is built from 17 residues. CDR3 nucleotides: TGTGCCAGCAGTTCACTCCTCACTAGCGGGAGAAACGATGAGCAGTTCTTC. This gives the protein CASSSLLTSGRNDEQFF.

This sequence joins TRBV29-1 and TRBJ1-2; 7 bases map to TRBD1. CDR1 and CDR2 (germline): SQVTM, ANQGSEA. Unmatched junction bases numbered 9, after V lost 6 bases and J lost 8 bases. This CDR3 is 12 amino acids long. CDR3 sequence: CSVTGSEAGYTF. CDR3 DNA sequence: TGCAGCGTGACAGGGTCGGAGGCGGGCTACACCTTC.